One and the same sample provided the 11 T cell receptor beta chains below, sequenced in a study of blood T cells in healthy people across ages. The authors ran a second PCR of about 6 to 11 cycles using a sample-barcoded 5' primer and a J-beta primer mix. TCRdb re-called the 5' RACE reads with MiXCR, one entry per CDR3 protein. The sample contains some 710,000 distinct CDR3 sequences, about half of which appear only once. The sample taken for sequencing was blood. These receptors all come from a man at least 80 years old in good health.

This clonotype was detected only once. This chain uses TRBV7-2 with TRBJ2-1; maybe TRBD2 (6 bases). V was shortened by 5 bases and J by 3 bases, with 17 bases between the two germline ends. The CDR3 is made up of 16 amino acids. Germline CDR1 and CDR2: SGHTA and FQGNSA. CDR3 amino acids: CASSPGLGTGYNEQFF. CDR3 in DNA: TGTGCCAGCAGCCCAGGACTCGGGACTGGCTACAATGAGCAGTTCTTC. Complete variable domain (other parts from reference TRBV7-2 and TRBJ2-1): GAGVSQSPSNKVTEKGKDVELRCDPISGHTALYWYRQSLGQGLEFLIYFQGNSAPDKSGLPSDRFSAERTGGSVSTLTIQRTQQEDSAVYLCASSPGLGTGYNEQFFGPGTRLTVL.

This clonotype appeared a single time. The chain recombines TRBV20-1 with TRBJ2-5, with TRBD2 matching 10 bases. Germline CDR1 and CDR2: DFQATT and SNEGSKA (reference sequence). Unmatched junction bases numbered 12, after V lost 6 bases and J lost 5 bases. The CDR3 sequence is 15 residues long. CDR3 protein: CSAQTSGPLGETQYF. Here the CDR3 DNA reads TGCAGTGCACAGACTAGCGGGCCGTTGGGGGAGACCCAGTACTTC.

This clonotype was recorded only once. The chain combines TRBV27 with TRBJ1-6; D unresolved. V gave up 7 bases and J gave up 0 bases, with 7 bases separating them. CDR1 MNHEY and CDR2 SMNVEV come from the germline V gene (reference sequence). The CDR3 is 14 residues long. The CDR3 here is CASTSGSYNSPLHF. In DNA form, the CDR3 reads TGTGCCAGCACCTCCGGCTCCTATAATTCACCCCTCCACTTT.

This chain joins TRBV9 and TRBJ2-2; D remains unclear. The CDR3 is 11 amino acids. Trimming shortened V by 7 bases and J by 7 bases, and 8 bases separated the two germline ends. The germline V gene has CDR1 SGDLS and CDR2 YYNGEE. Here the CDR3 reads CASGWGGELFF. For the CDR3, the DNA is TGTGCCAGCGGGTGGGGCGGGGAGCTGTTTTTT.

The chain has TRBV2 and TRBJ2-3; D remains unclear. The CDR3 has 13 residues. Germline lookup yields CDR1 SNHLY and CDR2 FYNNEI. V was pared by 2 bases and J by 2 bases, with 5 bases between. CDR3 protein: CASSELPTDTQYF. The DNA for the CDR3 is TGTGCCAGCAGTGAACTGCCCACAGATACGCAGTATTTT.

The sample holds many counts of this clonotype. The chain uses TRBV5-1 and TRBJ2-7, with 8 bases identical to TRBD1. V shed 0 bases and J 3 bases; nucleotides not matched to a gene: 2. The CDR3 totals 14 residues. Looked up from germline, CDR1 is SGHRS and CDR2 is YFSETQ. For the CDR3, the DNA is TGCGCCAGCAGCTTGGACGGACAGGGCTACGAGCAGTACTTC. Translated, it gives CASSLDGQGYEQYF.

The chain links TRBV6-5 to TRBJ2-1, with D unclear. This CDR3 is built from 14 residues. Trimming stripped 0 bases from V and 10 bases from J, with 13 bases between. Germline lookup yields CDR1 MNHEY and CDR2 SVGAGI. The CDR3 region is CASSYSGLRGEQFF. In DNA form, the CDR3 reads TGTGCCAGCAGTTACTCGGGGTTAAGAGGCGAGCAGTTCTTC.

This clonotype was seen a handful of times. The CDR3 DNA sequence: TGTGCCAGCAGTGAATTGGACTACGAGCAGTACTTC. It translates to CASSELDYEQYF. V gene TRBV25-1 combines with J gene TRBJ2-7; D is ambiguous. CDR1 and CDR2 from the germline V gene are MGHDK and SYGVNS. The CDR3 is 12 amino acids. Trimming pared 1 base from V and 3 bases from J, leaving 4 bases between.

The rearrangement uses TRBV7-2 and TRBJ1-3, with D possibly being TRBD1 (5 bases). CDR3 length: 14 amino acids. The germline CDR1 and CDR2 sequences are SGHTA and FQGNSA. V was shortened by 3 bases and J by 7 bases, with 13 bases between the two germline ends. The CDR3 loop is CASSFAQGSNTIYF. The CDR3 DNA follows: TGTGCCAGCAGCTTCGCCCAGGGTAGTAACACCATATATTTT.

This clonotype was observed at least ten times. V and J are TRBV20-1 and TRBJ2-7; TRBD1 or TRBD2 may be the D gene (5 bases each). V shed 2 bases and J shed 3 bases, with 14 bases lying between them. The germline gives CDR1 DFQATT, CDR2 SNEGSKA (reference sequence). This CDR3 is built from 14 residues. In DNA, the CDR3 is TGCAGTGCTAGACCCTCCTCGGGGCTCTACGAGCAGTACTTC. This translates into CSARPSSGLYEQYF.

This chain joins TRBV7-3 and TRBJ2-3; D is unclear. This CDR3 region has 16 residues. The V gene's germline CDR1 is SGHTA and CDR2 FQGTGA. Trimming removed 2 bases at V and 0 bases at J, with 12 bases between. The CDR3 sequence: CASSLGIGTSTDTQYF. The CDR3 DNA is TGTGCCAGCAGCTTAGGTATAGGAACTAGCACAGATACGCAGTATTTT.